The 10 T cell receptor beta chains reported below all come from one sample, sequenced in a study of response to subunit inactivated influenza vaccine (dated by TCRdb to the late 2010s). Library generation was performed with RT-PCR. Sequencer: Illumina HiSeq 2500. In TCRdb, the public reads were trimmed at Q25 with fastp and aligned with MiXCR, with productive beta chains retained. Entries are consolidated by CDR3 protein sequence, retaining the most common genes and DNA. The sample has about 310,000 distinct CDR3 sequences on record, 20% to 25% of them singletons. Together, the top ten hold about 10% of the sample. The material was PBMCs from blood, obtained around 22 months after vaccination. The origin of the receptors is a man aged 50-75 years who received an inactivated influenza vaccine. Donor details come from another sample of the same person, matched by shared clones.

The gene calls are TRBV20-1 and TRBJ1-5; D ambiguous. V was clipped by 1 base and J by 0 bases, with 7 bases between them. The CDR3 extends over 14 amino acids. Germline CDR1 is DFQATT and CDR2 is SNEGSKA (reference sequence). The CDR3 region is CSARVGNSNQPQHF. The DNA for the CDR3 is TGCAGTGCTAGAGTAGGAAATAGCAATCAGCCCCAGCATTTT.

This clonotype was observed a few times. V and J are TRBV12-3 or TRBV12-4 and TRBJ2-3, with 7 bases aligning to TRBD2. This CDR3 comprises 17 residues. V shed 5 bases and J 1 base; nucleotides not matched to a gene: 12. CDR3 sequence reads: CASSIMTTSFGTDTQYF. CDR3 nucleotides: TGTGCCAGCAGTATCATGACGACTAGCTTCGGCACAGATACGCAGTATTTT.

This clonotype was picked up a small number of times. V gene TRBV6-5 combines with J gene TRBJ1-5; tentative D call: TRBD1 (5 bases). The CDR3 spans 15 residues. CDR1 MNHEY and CDR2 SVGAGI come from the germline V gene. The V end was cut by 0 bases, the J end by 1 base, with 7 bases between. CDR3 DNA: TGTGCCAGCAGTTACTCGAGGGACAGCAATCAGCCCCAGCATTTT. Encoded protein: CASSYSRDSNQPQHF.

The V and J genes are TRBV28 and TRBJ2-1; 15 bases fit TRBD2. The ends lost 4 bases at V and 7 bases at J; junction bases unmatched: 8. The CDR3 sequence is 17 residues long. Germline V gene lookup returns CDR1 MDHEN and CDR2 SYDVKM. In DNA form, the CDR3 reads TGTGCCAGCAGTTCCCTGGGACTAGCGGGAGGATCGAATGAGCAGTTCTTC. Translation: CASSSLGLAGGSNEQFF.

This chain links TRBV6-5 with TRBJ2-7; 7 bases match TRBD2. The CDR3 is 15 residues long. V lost 0 bases, J lost 2 bases, and 4 bases stayed unmatched. Germline values: CDR1 MNHEY, CDR2 SVGAGI. CDR3 region: CASSYSEREPYEQYF. CDR3 DNA sequence: TGTGCCAGCAGTTACTCTGAGCGGGAACCCTACGAGCAGTACTTC.

Many counts were recorded for this clonotype. The CDR3 nucleotides are TGCGCCAGCCGAGTAGATGATTCCGCTGGCTACACCTTC. Translation gives CASRVDDSAGYTF. This rearrangement joins TRBV5-1 to TRBJ1-2; D ambiguous. Germline V gives CDR1 SGHRS, CDR2 YFSETQ. The CDR3 has 13 amino acids. V was pared by 7 bases and J by 7 bases, with 17 bases between.

This clonotype was seen a handful of times. The genes are TRBV7-8 and TRBJ1-1; tentatively, D is TRBD1 (5 bases). V was trimmed by 7 bases and J by 4 bases, leaving 16 bases between them. CDR1 and CDR2 (germline): SGHVS, FQNEAQ. The CDR3 loop spans 14 amino acids. The CDR3 DNA is TGTGCCAGCACCACAGGTCTGATCGGCACTGAAGCTTTCTTT. Its protein is CASTTGLIGTEAFF.

V is TRBV4-2 and J is TRBJ2-7; D gene unclear. The CDR3 has 15 amino acids. Germline lookup yields CDR1 LGHNA and CDR2 YNFKEQ. Trimming removed 0 bases from V and 2 bases from J, with 11 bases in between. CDR3 nucleotide sequence: TGTGCCAGCAGCCAAGATGGCAGTCCCACCTACGAGCAGTACTTC. This encodes CASSQDGSPTYEQYF.

The rearrangement links TRBV19 to TRBJ2-5; D not certain. V lost 6 bases and J lost 1, with 9 bases in between. The CDR3 has 13 amino acids. The germline gives CDR1 LNHDA, CDR2 SQIVND (reference sequence). CDR3 residues: CASRQIPQETQYF. As DNA, the CDR3 is TGTGCCAGTAGGCAAATACCCCAAGAGACCCAGTACTTC.

The chain uses TRBV5-1 and TRBJ2-7; D may be TRBD1 (5 bases). V was cut by 4 bases and J by 7 bases, with 18 bases left in between. CDR3 size: 14 residues. In germline, CDR1 is SGHRS, CDR2 YFSETQ. Here the CDR3 reads CASSQGVSVREQYF. CDR3 coding DNA: TGCGCCAGCAGCCAAGGGGTCTCGGTTCGGGAGCAGTACTTC.